This entry lists 7 T cell receptor beta chains sequenced from one sample in a study of control samples from healthy donors and cancer patients. Profiling relied on immunoSEQ multiplex PCR, and the TCRdb table lists in-frame clones only, not all of them. The sample lists some 120,000 clones; roughly nine tenths were seen once. The sample was blood. Receptors originate from a woman under 30 in good health.

This chain uses TRBV6-6 with TRBJ1-2; 7 positions match TRBD1. This CDR3 comprises 14 residues. V shed 6 bases and J 0 bases; nucleotides not matched to a gene: 4. The germline gives CDR1 MNHNY, CDR2 SVGAGI (reference sequence). The CDR3 loop is CASSQGGANYGYTF. CDR3 nucleotides: TGTGCCAGCAGCCAGGGGGGGGCTAACTATGGCTACACCTTC.

J is TRBJ2-2 and V is TRBV7-3; 9 bases fit TRBD2. After removal of 9 bases from V and 4 bases from J, the junction contained 9 bases not matched to a gene. The CDR3 has 15 residues. Germline assignment: CDR1 SGHTA and CDR2 FQGTGA. The CDR3 protein is CASAIAGAPTGELFF. As DNA, the CDR3 is TGTGCCAGTGCGATAGCGGGAGCCCCCACCGGGGAGCTGTTTTTT. The whole variable domain, filled in from reference TRBV7-3 and TRBJ2-2, reads GAGVSQTPSNKVTEKGKYVELRCDPISGHTALYWYRQSLGQGPEFLIYFQGTGAADDSGLPNDRFFAVRPEGSVSTLKIQRTERGDSAVYLCASAIAGAPTGELFFGEGSRLTVL.

This rearrangement joins TRBV7-6 to TRBJ2-5; TRBD2 agrees at 13 bases. J lost 5 bases, V lost 5 bases, and 11 bases had no gene match. The CDR3 runs to 17 residues. CDR1 SGHVS and CDR2 FNYEAQ come from the germline V gene. CDR3 sequence (DNA): TGTGCCAGCAGCCCCGAGACTAGCGGGGGGAAACGGGAGACCCAGTACTTC. Translated, it gives CASSPETSGGKRETQYF.

This sequence joins TRBV2 and TRBJ2-3; 10 nucleotides agree with TRBD1. The CDR3 runs to 16 residues. Germline CDR1 is SNHLY and CDR2 is FYNNEI. The junction had 9 bases not matched to a gene; V was cut back by 5 bases and J by 4 bases. This CDR3 reads CASSRSGTGVADTQYF. CDR3 nucleotides: TGTGCCAGCAGTAGATCCGGGACAGGGGTGGCAGATACGCAGTATTTT. The full variable domain, with the rest looked up from reference TRBV2 and TRBJ2-3, is EPEVTQTPSHQVTQMGQEVILRCVPISNHLYFYWYRQILGQKVEFLVSFYNNEISEKSEIFDDQFSVERPDGSNFTLKIRSTKLEDSAMYFCASSRSGTGVADTQYFGPGTRLTVL.

The chain couples TRBV24-1 to TRBJ2-6, with 7 bases fitting TRBD1. The length of the CDR3 is 17 residues. Losses at the gene ends were 3 bases for V and 2 bases for J; bases not matched to a gene: 6. Germline CDR1 is KGHDR and CDR2 is SFDVKD. The CDR3, as DNA: TGTGCCACCAGTGATCATAAAACAGGGGCTGGGGCCAACGTCCTGACTTTC. The encoded protein is CATSDHKTGAGANVLTF.

The chain joins TRBV6-2 or TRBV6-3 to TRBJ1-1; D is unresolved. Trimming removed 6 bases from V and 1 base from J, with 12 bases in between. The CDR3 covers 14 residues. The germline gives CDR1 MNHEY, CDR2 SVGEGT. CDR3 residues: CASRYSPRNTEAFF. In DNA, the CDR3 is TGTGCCAGCAGATACAGTCCAAGGAACACTGAAGCTTTCTTT.

The V and J genes are TRBV7-6 and TRBJ2-7; D is uncertain. This CDR3 has 13 residues. Germline CDR1 reads SGHVS; CDR2 reads FNYEAQ. V lost 4 bases, J lost 3 bases, and 10 bases lay in between. Here the CDR3 reads CASSSKPYYEQYF. The CDR3 DNA reads as TGTGCCAGCAGCTCCAAACCGTACTACGAGCAGTACTTC.